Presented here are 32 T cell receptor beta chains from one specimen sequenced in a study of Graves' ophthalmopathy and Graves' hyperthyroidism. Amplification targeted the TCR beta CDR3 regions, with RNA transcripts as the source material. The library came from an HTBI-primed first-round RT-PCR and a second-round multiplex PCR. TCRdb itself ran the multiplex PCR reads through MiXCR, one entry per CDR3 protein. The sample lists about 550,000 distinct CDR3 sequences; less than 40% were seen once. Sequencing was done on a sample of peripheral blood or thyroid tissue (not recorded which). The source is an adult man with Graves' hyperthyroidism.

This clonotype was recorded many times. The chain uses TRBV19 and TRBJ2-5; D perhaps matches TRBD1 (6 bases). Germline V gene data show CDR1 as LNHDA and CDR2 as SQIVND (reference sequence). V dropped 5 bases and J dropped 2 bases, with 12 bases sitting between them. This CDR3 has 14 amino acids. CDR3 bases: TGTGCCAGTAGTCCACAGGGTACACAAGAGACCCAGTACTTC. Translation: CASSPQGTQETQYF.

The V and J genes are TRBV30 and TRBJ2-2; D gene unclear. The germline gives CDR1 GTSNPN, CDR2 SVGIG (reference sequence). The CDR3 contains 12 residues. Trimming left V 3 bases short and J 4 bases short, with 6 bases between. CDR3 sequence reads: CAWSQSTGELFF. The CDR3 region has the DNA TGTGCCTGGAGCCAGAGCACCGGGGAGCTGTTTTTT.

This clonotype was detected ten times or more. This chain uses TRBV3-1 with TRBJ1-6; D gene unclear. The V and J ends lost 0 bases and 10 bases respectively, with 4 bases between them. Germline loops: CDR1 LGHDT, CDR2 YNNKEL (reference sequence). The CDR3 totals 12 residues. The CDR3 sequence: CASSQERSPLHF. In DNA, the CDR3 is TGTGCCAGCAGCCAAGAGAGGTCACCCCTCCACTTT.

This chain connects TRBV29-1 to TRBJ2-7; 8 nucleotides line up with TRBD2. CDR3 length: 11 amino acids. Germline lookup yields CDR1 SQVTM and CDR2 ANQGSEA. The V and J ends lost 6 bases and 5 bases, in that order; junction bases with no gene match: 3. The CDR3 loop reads CSVGGAHEQYF. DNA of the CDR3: TGCAGCGTCGGGGGGGCCCACGAGCAGTACTTC.

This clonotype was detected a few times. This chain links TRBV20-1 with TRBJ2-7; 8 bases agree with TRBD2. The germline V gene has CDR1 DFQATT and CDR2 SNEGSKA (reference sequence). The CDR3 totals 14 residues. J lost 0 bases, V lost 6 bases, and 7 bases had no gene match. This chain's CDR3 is CSARPRGASYEQYF. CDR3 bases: TGCAGTGCCCGGCCGCGGGGGGCCTCCTACGAGCAGTACTTC.

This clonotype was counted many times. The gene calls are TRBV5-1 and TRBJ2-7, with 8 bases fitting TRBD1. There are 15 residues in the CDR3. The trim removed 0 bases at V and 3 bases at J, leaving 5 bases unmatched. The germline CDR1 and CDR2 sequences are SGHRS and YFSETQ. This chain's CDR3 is CASSLGQGLHYEQYF. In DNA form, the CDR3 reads TGCGCCAGCAGCTTGGGACAGGGGTTGCACTACGAGCAGTACTTC.

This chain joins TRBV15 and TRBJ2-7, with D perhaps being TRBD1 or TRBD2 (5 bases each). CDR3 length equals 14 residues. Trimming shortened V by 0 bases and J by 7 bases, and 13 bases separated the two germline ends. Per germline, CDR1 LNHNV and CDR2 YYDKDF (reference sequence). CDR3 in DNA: TGTGCCACCAGCAGAGATCCCGGGACGAGGGAGCAGTACTTC. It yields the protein CATSRDPGTREQYF.

DNA for the CDR3: TGTGCCAGTAGTATCCAGGGGGCGGATGGCTACACCTTC. This codes for CASSIQGADGYTF. J is TRBJ1-2 and V is TRBV7-9; TRBD1 aligns across 8 bases. Germline CDR1 reads SEHNR; CDR2 reads FQNEAQ (reference sequence). CDR3 length: 13 amino acids. V shed 9 bases and J 6 bases; nucleotides not matched to a gene: 9.

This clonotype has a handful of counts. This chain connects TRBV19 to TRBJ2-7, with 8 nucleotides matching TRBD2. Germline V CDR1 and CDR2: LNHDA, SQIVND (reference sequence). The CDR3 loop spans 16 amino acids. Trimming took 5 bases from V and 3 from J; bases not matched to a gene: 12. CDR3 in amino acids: CASSLAGGAWDYEQYF. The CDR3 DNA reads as TGTGCCAGTAGTCTCGCCGGGGGGGCTTGGGACTACGAGCAGTACTTC. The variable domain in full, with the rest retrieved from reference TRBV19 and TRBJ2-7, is DGGITQSPKYLFRKEGQNVTLSCEQNLNHDAMYWYRQDPGQGLRLIYYSQIVNDFQKGDIAEGYSVSREKKESFPLTVTSAQKNPTAFYLCASSLAGGAWDYEQYFGPGTRLTVT.

The CDR3 sequence is CASSSTGLEQYF. CDR3 DNA sequence: TGTGCCAGCAGTAGTACGGGCCTCGAGCAGTACTTC. The gene calls are TRBV27 and TRBJ2-7; D is unresolved. Germline CDR1 and CDR2: MNHEY and SMNVEV (reference sequence). The V and J ends lost 5 bases and 6 bases respectively, with 11 bases between them. The CDR3 runs 12 residues.

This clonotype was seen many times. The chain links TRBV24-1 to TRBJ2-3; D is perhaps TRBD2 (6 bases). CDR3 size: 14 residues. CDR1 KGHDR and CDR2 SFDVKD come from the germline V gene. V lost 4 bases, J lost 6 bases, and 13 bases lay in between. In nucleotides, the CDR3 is TGTGCCACCAGTGACCCCCGGGACTTCGATACGCAGTATTTT. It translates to CATSDPRDFDTQYF.

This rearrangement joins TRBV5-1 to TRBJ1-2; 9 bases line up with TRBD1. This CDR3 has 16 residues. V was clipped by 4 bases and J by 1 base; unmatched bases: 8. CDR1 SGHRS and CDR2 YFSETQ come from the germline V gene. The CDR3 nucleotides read TGCGCCAGCAGCGAGACCGGGACAGGGATTAACTATGGCTACACCTTC. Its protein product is CASSETGTGINYGYTF.

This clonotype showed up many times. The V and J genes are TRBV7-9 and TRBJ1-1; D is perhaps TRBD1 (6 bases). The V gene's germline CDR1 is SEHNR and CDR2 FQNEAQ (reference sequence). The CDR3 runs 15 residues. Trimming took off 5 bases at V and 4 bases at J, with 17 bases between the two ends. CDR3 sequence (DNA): TGTGCCAGCAGCACCGGGGGGGGCTTTGGCACTGAAGCTTTCTTT. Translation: CASSTGGGFGTEAFF.

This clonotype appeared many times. The CDR3 nucleotides read TGTGCCAGCAGTTCCGACAGGGGAGGCTACACCTTC. Translating gives CASSSDRGGYTF. The J gene is TRBJ1-2, the V gene TRBV6-5, with 8 bases identical to TRBD1. The trim removed 4 bases at V and 8 bases at J, leaving 3 bases unmatched. This CDR3 has 12 residues. Germline loops: CDR1 MNHEY, CDR2 SVGAGI.

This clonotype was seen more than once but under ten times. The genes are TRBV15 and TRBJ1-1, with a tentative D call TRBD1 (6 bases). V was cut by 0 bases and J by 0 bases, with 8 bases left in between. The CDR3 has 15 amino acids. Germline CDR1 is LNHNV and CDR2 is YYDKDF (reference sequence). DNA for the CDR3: TGTGCCACCAGCAGAGATAACAGGGTGAACACTGAAGCTTTCTTT. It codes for CATSRDNRVNTEAFF.

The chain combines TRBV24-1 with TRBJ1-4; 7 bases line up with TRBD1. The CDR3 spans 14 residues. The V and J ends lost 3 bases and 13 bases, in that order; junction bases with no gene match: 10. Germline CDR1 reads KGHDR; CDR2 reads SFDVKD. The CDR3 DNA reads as TGTGCCACCAGTGATGCCGAGACAGGGACGGTACTGTTTTTT. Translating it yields CATSDAETGTVLFF.

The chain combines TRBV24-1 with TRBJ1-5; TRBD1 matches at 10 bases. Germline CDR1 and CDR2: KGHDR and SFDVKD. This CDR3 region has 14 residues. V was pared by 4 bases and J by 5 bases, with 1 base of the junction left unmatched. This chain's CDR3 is CATSETGGDQPQHF. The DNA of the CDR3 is TGTGCCACCAGTGAGACAGGGGGCGATCAGCCCCAGCATTTT.

CDR3 nucleotides: TGCAGCGTTGAAGTCATCAAGGGGCAGAGGTCCGAGCAGTACTTC. As protein: CSVEVIKGQRSEQYF. The chain combines TRBV29-1 with TRBJ2-7, with a tentative D call TRBD1 (5 bases). V lost 1 base to trimming and J lost 6 bases, with 19 bases between them. The CDR3 runs 15 residues. Germline CDR1 and CDR2: SQVTM and ANQGSEA.

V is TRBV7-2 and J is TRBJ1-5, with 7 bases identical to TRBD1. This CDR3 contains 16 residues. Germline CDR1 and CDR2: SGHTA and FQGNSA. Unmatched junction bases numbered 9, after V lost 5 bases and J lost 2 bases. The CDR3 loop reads CASSQQGLGGNQPQHF. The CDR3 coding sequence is TGTGCCAGCAGCCAACAGGGGCTGGGCGGCAATCAGCCCCAGCATTTT.

The chain's CDR3 is CASSPGGGRGRANVLTF. DNA for the CDR3: TGTGCCAGCAGTCCAGGGGGGGGGCGCGGGAGGGCCAACGTCCTGACTTTC. The chain couples TRBV25-1 to TRBJ2-6; TRBD1 or TRBD2 may be the D gene (7 bases each). V was clipped by 5 bases and J by 5 bases, with 19 bases between them. CDR1 is MGHDK and CDR2 is SYGVNS in the germline V gene. This CDR3 comprises 17 residues.

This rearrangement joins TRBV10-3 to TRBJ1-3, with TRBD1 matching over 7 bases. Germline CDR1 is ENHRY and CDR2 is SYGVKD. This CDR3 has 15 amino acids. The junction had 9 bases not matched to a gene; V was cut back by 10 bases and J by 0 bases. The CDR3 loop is CASRGTFFSGNTIYF. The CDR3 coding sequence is TGTGCCAGCAGGGGGACGTTCTTCTCTGGAAACACCATATATTTT.

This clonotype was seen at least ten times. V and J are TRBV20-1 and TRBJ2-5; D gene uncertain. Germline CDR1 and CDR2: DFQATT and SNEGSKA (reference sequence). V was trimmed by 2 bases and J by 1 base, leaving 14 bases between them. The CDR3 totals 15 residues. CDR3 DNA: TGCAGTGCTAGAAAGGCACGCTCAATCCAAGAGACCCAGTACTTC. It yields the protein CSARKARSIQETQYF.

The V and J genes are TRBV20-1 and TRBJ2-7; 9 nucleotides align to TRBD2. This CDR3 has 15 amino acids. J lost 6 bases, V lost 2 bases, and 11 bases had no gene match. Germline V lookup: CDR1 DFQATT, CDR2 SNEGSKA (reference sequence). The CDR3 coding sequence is TGCAGTGCTAGACATAGCGGGGGCCTAACCTGCGAGCAGTACTTC. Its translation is CSARHSGGLTCEQYF.

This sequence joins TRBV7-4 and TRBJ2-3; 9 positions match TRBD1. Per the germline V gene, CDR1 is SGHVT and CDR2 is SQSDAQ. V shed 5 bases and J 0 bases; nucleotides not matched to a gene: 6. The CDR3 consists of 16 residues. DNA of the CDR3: TGTGCCAGCAGCCAAGACAGGGGGACAAGCACAGATACGCAGTATTTT. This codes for CASSQDRGTSTDTQYF.

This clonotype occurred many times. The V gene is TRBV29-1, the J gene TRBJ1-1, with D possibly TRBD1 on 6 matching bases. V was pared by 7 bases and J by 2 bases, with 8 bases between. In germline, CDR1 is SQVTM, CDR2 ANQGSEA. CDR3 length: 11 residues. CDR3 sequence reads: CSAGANTEAFF. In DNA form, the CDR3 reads TGCAGCGCGGGGGCTAACACTGAAGCTTTCTTT. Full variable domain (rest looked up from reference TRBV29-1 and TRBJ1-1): SAVISQKPSRDICQRGTSLTIQCQVDSQVTMMFWYRQQPGQSLTLIATANQGSEATYESGFVIDKFPISRPNLTFSTLTVSNMSPEDSSIYLCSAGANTEAFFGQGTRLTVV.

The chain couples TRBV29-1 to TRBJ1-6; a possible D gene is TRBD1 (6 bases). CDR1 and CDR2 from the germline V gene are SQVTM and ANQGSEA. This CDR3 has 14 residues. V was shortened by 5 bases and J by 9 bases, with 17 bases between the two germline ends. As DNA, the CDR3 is TGCAGCGTTTTGCAGGGGTTTGTTGGTTCACCCCTCCACTTT. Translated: CSVLQGFVGSPLHF.

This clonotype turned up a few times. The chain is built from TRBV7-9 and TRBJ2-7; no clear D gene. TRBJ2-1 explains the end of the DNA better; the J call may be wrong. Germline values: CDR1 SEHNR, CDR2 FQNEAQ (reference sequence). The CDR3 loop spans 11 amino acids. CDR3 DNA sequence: TGTGCCAGCAGCACCGACAATGAGCAGTTCTTC. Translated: CASSTDNEQFF.

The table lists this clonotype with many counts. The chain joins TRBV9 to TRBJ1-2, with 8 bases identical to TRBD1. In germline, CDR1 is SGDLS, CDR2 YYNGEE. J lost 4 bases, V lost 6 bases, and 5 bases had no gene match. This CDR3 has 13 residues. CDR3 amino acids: CASTSTGGYGYTF. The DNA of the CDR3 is TGTGCCAGCACCTCTACAGGGGGCTATGGCTACACCTTC.

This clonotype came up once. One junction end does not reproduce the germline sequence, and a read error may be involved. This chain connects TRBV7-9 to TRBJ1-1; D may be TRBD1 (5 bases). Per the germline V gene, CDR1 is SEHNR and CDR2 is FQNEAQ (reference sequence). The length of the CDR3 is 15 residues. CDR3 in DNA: TGCGCCAGCAGCCGGTCAGGGAAAGAGGGGACTGAAGCTTTCTTT. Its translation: CASSRSGKEGTEAFF.

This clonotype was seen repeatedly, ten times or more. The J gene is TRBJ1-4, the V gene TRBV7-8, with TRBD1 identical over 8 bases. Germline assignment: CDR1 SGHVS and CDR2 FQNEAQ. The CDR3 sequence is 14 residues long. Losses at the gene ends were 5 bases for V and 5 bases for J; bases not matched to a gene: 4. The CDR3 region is CASSTRTGNEKLFF. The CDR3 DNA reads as TGTGCCAGCAGCACCCGGACAGGGAATGAAAAACTGTTTTTT.

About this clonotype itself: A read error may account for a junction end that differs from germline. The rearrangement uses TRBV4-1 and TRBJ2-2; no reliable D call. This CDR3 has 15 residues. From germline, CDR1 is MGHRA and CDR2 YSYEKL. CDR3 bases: TGTGCCAGCAGCCAAGGTGGGCTTCGCACCGGGGAGCTGTTTTTT. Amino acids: CASSQGGLRTGELFF.

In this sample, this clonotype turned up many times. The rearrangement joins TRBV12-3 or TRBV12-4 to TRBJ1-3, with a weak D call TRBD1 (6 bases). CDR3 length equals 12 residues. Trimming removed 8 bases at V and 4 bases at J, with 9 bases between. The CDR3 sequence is CASGQRGNTIYF. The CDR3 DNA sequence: TGTGCCAGCGGACAGAGAGGAAACACCATATATTTT.